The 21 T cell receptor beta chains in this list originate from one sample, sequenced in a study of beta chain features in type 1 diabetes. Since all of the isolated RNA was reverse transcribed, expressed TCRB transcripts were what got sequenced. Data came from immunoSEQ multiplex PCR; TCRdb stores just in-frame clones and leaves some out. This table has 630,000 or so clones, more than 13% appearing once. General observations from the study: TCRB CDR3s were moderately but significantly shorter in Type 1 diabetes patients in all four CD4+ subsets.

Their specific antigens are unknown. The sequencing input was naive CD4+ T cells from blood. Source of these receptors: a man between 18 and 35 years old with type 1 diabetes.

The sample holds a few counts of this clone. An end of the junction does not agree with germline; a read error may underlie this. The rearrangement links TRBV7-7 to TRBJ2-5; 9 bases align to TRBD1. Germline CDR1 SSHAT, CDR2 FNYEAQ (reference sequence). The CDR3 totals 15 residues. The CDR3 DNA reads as TGTGCTAGCAGCTTGGCCGGGACAGGGCTCGAGACCCAGTACTTC. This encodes CASSLAGTGLETQYF.

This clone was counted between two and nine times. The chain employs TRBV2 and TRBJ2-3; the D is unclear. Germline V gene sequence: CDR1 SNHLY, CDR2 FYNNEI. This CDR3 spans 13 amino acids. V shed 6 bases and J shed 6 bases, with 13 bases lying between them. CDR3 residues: CASRVAPRDTQYF. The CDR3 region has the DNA TGTGCCAGCAGAGTAGCCCCGAGGGATACGCAGTATTTT.

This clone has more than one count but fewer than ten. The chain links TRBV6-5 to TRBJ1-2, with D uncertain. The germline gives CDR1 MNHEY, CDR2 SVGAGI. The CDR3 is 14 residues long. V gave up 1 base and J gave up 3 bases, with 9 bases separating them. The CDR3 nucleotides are TGTGCCAGCAGTTACTACCGACAAGACTATGGCTACACCTTC. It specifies CASSYYRQDYGYTF.

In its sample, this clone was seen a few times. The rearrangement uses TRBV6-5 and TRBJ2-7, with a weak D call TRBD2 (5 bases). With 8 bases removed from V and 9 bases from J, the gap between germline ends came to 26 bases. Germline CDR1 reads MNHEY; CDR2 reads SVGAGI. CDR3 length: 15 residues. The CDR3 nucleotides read TGTGCCAGCGCCGAAGCGGTCGGGGTCCCCTATGCGCAGTACTTC. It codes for CASAEAVGVPYAQYF.

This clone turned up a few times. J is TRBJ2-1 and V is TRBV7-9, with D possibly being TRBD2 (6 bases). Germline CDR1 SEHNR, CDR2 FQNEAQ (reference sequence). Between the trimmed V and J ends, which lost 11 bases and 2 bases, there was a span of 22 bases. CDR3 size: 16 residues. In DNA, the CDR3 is TGTGCCGCGGATTCCCGCCCGGCGGGAACCTACAATGAGCAGTTCTTC. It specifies CAADSRPAGTYNEQFF. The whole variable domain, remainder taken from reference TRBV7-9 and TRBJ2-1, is DTGVSQNPRHKITKRGQNVTFRCDPISEHNRLYWYRQTLGQGPEFLTYFQNEAQLEKSRLLSDRFSAERPKGSFSTLEIQRTEQGDSAMYLCAADSRPAGTYNEQFFGPGTRLTVL.

The CDR3 here is CASSPRSGVSRETQYF. The CDR3 region has the DNA TGTGCCAGCAGCCCAAGGAGCGGGGTTTCACGAGAGACCCAGTACTTC. This chain connects TRBV5-4 to TRBJ2-5; 7 bases are a match to TRBD2. Germline V gives CDR1 SGHNT, CDR2 YYREEE (reference sequence). This CDR3 is built from 16 residues. J lost 4 bases, V lost 4 bases, and 13 bases had no gene match.

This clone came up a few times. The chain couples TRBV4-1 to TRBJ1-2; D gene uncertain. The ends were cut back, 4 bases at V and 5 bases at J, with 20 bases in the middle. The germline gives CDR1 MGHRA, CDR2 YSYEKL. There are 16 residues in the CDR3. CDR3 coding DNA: TGCGCCAGCAGCCTTTCGACGCTGAGGAAGCAGTATGGCTACACCTTC. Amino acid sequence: CASSLSTLRKQYGYTF.

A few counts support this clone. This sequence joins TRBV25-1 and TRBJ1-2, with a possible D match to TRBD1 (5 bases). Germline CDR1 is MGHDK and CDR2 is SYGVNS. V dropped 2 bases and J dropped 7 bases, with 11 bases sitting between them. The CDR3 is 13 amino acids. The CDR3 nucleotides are TGTGCCAGCAGTGAACAGGGAATGAGTGGCTACACCTTC. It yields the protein CASSEQGMSGYTF.

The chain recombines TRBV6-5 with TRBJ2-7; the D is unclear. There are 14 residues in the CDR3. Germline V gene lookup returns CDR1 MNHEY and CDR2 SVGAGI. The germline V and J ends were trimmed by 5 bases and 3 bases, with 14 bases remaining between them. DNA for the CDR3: TGTGCCAGCAGTCCGCCCTCTCGGAGCTACGAGCAGTACTTC. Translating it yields CASSPPSRSYEQYF.

The CDR3 bases are TGTGCCAGCAGCTGGGACCAGGGGCCCGTCTTGGAGCAGTACTTC. Translation: CASSWDQGPVLEQYF. The V call is TRBV7-2, the J call TRBJ2-7, with D possibly matching TRBD1 (6 bases). Trimming stripped 4 bases from V and 7 bases from J, with 20 bases between. Germline CDR1 and CDR2: SGHTA and FQGNSA. The CDR3 is 15 residues long. The complete variable domain, with remaining parts taken from reference TRBV7-2 and TRBJ2-7, reads GAGVSQSPSNKVTEKGKDVELRCDPISGHTALYWYRQSLGQGLEFLIYFQGNSAPDKSGLPSDRFSAERTGGSVSTLTIQRTQQEDSAVYLCASSWDQGPVLEQYFGPGTRLTVT.

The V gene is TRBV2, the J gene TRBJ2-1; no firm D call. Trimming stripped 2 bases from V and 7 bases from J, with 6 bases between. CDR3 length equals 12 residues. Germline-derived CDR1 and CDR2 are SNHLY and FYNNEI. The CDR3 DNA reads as TGTGCCAGCAGTGAACGATCAAATGAGCAGTTCTTC. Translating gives CASSERSNEQFF.

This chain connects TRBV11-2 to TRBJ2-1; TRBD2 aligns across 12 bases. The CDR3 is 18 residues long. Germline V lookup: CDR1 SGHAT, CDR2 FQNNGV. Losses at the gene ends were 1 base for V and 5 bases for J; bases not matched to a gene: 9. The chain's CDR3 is CASSLGAQGLAGNNEQFF. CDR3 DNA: TGTGCCAGCAGCTTAGGAGCCCAGGGACTAGCGGGTAACAATGAGCAGTTCTTC.

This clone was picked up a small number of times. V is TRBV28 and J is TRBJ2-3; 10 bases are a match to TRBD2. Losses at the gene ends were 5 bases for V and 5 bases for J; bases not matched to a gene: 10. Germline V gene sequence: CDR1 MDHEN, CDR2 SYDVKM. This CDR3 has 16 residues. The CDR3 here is CASSPSLAGMGDTQYF. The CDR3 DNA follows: TGTGCCAGCAGTCCCTCACTAGCGGGGATGGGAGATACGCAGTATTTT.

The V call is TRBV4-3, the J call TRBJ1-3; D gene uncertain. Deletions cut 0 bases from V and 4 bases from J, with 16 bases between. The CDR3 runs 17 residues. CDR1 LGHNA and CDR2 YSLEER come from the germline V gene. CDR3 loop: CASSQDLRESVGNTIYF. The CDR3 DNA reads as TGCGCCAGCAGCCAAGATCTCAGAGAGAGCGTAGGAAACACCATATATTTT.

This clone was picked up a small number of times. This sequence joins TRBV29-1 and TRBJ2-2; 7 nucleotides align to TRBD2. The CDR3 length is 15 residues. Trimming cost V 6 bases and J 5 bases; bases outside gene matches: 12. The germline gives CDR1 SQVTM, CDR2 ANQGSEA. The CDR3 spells CSVLSGTTFTGELFF. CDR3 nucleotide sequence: TGCAGCGTCCTATCCGGGACTACATTTACCGGGGAGCTGTTTTTT.

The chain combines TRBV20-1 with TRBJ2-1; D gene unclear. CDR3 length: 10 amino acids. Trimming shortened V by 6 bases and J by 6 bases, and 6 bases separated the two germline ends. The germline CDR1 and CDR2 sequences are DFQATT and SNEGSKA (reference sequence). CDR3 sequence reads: CSADRNEQFF. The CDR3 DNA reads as TGCAGTGCGGACCGCAATGAGCAGTTCTTC.

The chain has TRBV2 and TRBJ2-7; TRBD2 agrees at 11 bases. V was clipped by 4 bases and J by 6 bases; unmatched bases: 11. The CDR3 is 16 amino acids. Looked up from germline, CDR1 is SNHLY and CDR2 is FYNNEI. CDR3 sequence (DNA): TGTGCCAGCAGTGTGAGCGGTGTACTAGCGGGAGCCGAGCAGTACTTC. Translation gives CASSVSGVLAGAEQYF.

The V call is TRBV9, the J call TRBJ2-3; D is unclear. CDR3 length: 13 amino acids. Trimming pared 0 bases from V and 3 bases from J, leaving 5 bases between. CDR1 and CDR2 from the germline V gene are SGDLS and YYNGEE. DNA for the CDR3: TGTGCCAGCAGCGTAGATAGAACAGATACGCAGTATTTT. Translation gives CASSVDRTDTQYF.

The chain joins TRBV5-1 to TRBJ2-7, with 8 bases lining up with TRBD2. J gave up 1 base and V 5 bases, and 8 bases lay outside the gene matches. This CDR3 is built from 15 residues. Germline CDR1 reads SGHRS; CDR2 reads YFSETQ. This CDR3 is CASSLSGTYSYEQYF. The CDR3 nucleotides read TGCGCCAGCAGTCTTAGCGGGACCTATTCCTACGAGCAGTACTTC.

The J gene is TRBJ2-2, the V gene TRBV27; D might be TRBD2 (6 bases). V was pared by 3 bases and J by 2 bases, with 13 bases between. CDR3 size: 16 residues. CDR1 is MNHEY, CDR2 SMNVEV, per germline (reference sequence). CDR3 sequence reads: CASSFLRLENTGELFF. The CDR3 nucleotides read TGTGCCAGCAGTTTCCTGAGACTAGAAAACACCGGGGAGCTGTTTTTT.

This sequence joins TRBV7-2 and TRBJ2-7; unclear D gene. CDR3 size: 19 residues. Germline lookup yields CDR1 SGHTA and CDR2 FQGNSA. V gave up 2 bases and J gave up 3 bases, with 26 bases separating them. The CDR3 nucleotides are TGTGCCAGCAGCTTAAGTCCCTCTTTGCCCCTAGGTTTCCGCTACGAGCAGTACTTC. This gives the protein CASSLSPSLPLGFRYEQYF.